Sequencing of this TCR beta chain was carried out in a study of blood T cell repertoires in COVID-19. Study details: Acute and convalescent COVID-19 specimens originated in the United States, Italy and Spain. The cDNA or gDNA used as material had been derived from T cells, B-cell-depleted T cells, or PBMCs.

Per the study methods: The assay estimated nucleated cells by amplifying reference gene primers. Libraries were prepared by immunoSEQ multiplex PCR; TCRdb keeps only in-frame clonotypes and omits some of them. V and J calls and clone size are copied from that table; D and trimming were computed from the DNA. The repertoire holds more than 200,000 clones, with 80% to 85% as singletons. This CDR3 has 13 amino acids. Germline V gene data show CDR1 as SGHRS and CDR2 as YFSETQ. Trimming stripped 0 bases from V and 7 bases from J, with 7 bases between. Sequencing was carried out using peripheral blood. This clonotype originated in a man aged 45-60 years with active or convalescent COVID-19. The rearrangement links TRBV5-1 to TRBJ1-4; D remains unclear. The CDR3 here is CASSLGLGEKLFF. CDR3 bases: TGCGCCAGCAGCTTGGGGCTTGGTGAAAAACTGTTTTTT.